The rows below give T cell receptor beta chains drawn from one sample of a study of read filtering for tumor transcriptome and immune sequencing. TCRdb reprocessed the reads via MiXCR and lists one record per CDR3 protein. The sample consists of around 130,000 distinct CDR3 sequences, over 10% of them appearing once. The material sequenced was a population of CD138-negative cells sorted from bone marrow. These TCRs come from a donor older than 35 with multiple myeloma. Each CDR3 is given with its conserved first and last residue. The D gene is left open where the match is weak. Where a row states a size, it is once, few, many or the class of an expanded clone; other rows omit it.

clone size: NA
CDR3 length: 16
V gene: TRBV20-1
J gene: TRBJ2-7
D gene: NA
CDR3 DNA: TGCAGTGCTACGCAAACCCGGGGAGTTCCTCCCTACGAGCAGTACTTC
CDR3 protein: CSATQTRGVPPYEQYF

clone size: many
CDR3 length: 14
V gene: TRBV5-4
J gene: TRBJ2-7
D gene: NA
CDR3 DNA: TGTGCCAGCAGCTCGGAGGGGCTAACCTACGAGCAGTACTTC
CDR3 protein: CASSSEGLTYEQYF

clone size: many
CDR3 length: 16
V gene: TRBV6-2/TRBV6-3
J gene: TRBJ2-2
D gene: TRBD2
CDR3 DNA: TGTGCCAGCCAAATGCAAAGCGGGGCACCGACCGGGGAGCTGTTTTTT
CDR3 protein: CASQMQSGAPTGELFF

clone size: many
CDR3 length: 13
V gene: TRBV4-2
J gene: TRBJ2-2
D gene: NA
CDR3 DNA: TGTGCCAGCGGAGAAAAGAACACCGGGGAGCTGTTTTTT
CDR3 protein: CASGEKNTGELFF

clone size: many
CDR3 length: 16
V gene: TRBV6-2/TRBV6-3
J gene: TRBJ2-5
D gene: TRBD2
CDR3 DNA: TGTGCCAGCAGTTACTCAAGGCGGGGGTACCCAGAGACCCAGTACTTC
CDR3 protein: CASSYSRRGYPETQYF

clone size: NA
CDR3 length: 14
V gene: TRBV5-1
J gene: TRBJ1-2
D gene: NA
CDR3 DNA: TGCGCCAGCAGCTTGGGAGACAGGCTCTATGGCTACACCTTC
CDR3 protein: CASSLGDRLYGYTF

clone size: many
CDR3 length: 13
V gene: TRBV4-1
J gene: TRBJ1-5
D gene: NA
CDR3 DNA: TGTGCCAGCAGCTTGGGGGGGGATCAGCCCCAGCATTTT
CDR3 protein: CASSLGGDQPQHF

clone size: many
CDR3 length: 13
V gene: TRBV30
J gene: TRBJ2-6
D gene: NA
CDR3 DNA: TGTGCCTGGACGACAGCAGGGGCCAACGTCCTGACTTTC
CDR3 protein: CAWTTAGANVLTF

clone size: many
CDR3 length: 16
V gene: TRBV5-1
J gene: TRBJ2-1
D gene: NA
CDR3 DNA: TGCGCCAGCAGCTTGGCAGGCGGAGGCTCCTACAATGAGCAGTTCTTC
CDR3 protein: CASSLAGGGSYNEQFF

clone size: many
CDR3 length: 15
V gene: TRBV9
J gene: TRBJ2-1
D gene: NA
CDR3 DNA: TGTGCCAGCAGCGTAGTCGACTTCTCCTACAATGAGCAGTTCTTC
CDR3 protein: CASSVVDFSYNEQFF

clone size: many
CDR3 length: 15
V gene: TRBV3-1
J gene: TRBJ2-7
D gene: NA
CDR3 DNA: TGTGCCAGCAGCCGACCCGGGACTCCCGCGAACGAGCAGTACTTC
CDR3 protein: CASSRPGTPANEQYF

clone size: many
CDR3 length: 15
V gene: TRBV11-2
J gene: TRBJ2-1
D gene: TRBD2
CDR3 DNA: TGTGCCAGCAGCTTAGGGGTAGCGGGGTTGGATGAGCAGTTCTTC
CDR3 protein: CASSLGVAGLDEQFF

clone size: many
CDR3 length: 15
V gene: TRBV4-1
J gene: TRBJ2-7
D gene: NA
CDR3 DNA: TGCGCCAGCAGCCGCGAACAGGGCTCGCCCTACGAGCAGTACTTC
CDR3 protein: CASSREQGSPYEQYF

clone size: NA
CDR3 length: 12
V gene: TRBV11-2
J gene: TRBJ1-3
D gene: NA
CDR3 DNA: TGTGCCAGCAGCTTATATGGGAACACCATATATTTT
CDR3 protein: CASSLYGNTIYF

clone size: few
CDR3 length: 16
V gene: TRBV2
J gene: TRBJ2-2
D gene: TRBD1
CDR3 DNA: TGTGCCAGCAGCCCGGGACAGGGGGCAACGGCCGGGGAGCTGTTTTTT
CDR3 protein: CASSPGQGATAGELFF

clone size: many
CDR3 length: 15
V gene: TRBV2
J gene: TRBJ2-1
D gene: TRBD1
CDR3 DNA: TGTGCCAGCAGCGATACAGGGGGCTCCTACAATGAGCAGTTCTTC
CDR3 protein: CASSDTGGSYNEQFF